This entry describes one TCR beta chain. CDR3 length: 14 residues. Germline V lookup: CDR1 SGHTA, CDR2 FQGNSA. V shed 6 bases, J shed 4 bases, and the junction held 8 bases outside the gene matches. Original data processing: The authors estimated nucleated cell counts from reference gene primer amplification. Using immunoSEQ multiplex PCR, the repertoire was profiled, and TCRdb retains in-frame clones only, with some absent. The D gene and trimming were derived from the DNA, and the V and J assignments and clone size from that table. The sample gives over 110,000 clones, around 88% of which show up once; more than 25% is in the top ten. These data are taken from a study of blood T cell repertoires in COVID-19. Study details: PBMCs, B-cell-depleted T cells, or T cells provided the cDNA or gDNA that made up the material.

The origin of this receptor is a human donor in a cohort sampled during active COVID-19. What was sequenced was peripheral blood. The rearrangement joins TRBV7-2 to TRBJ1-1; TRBD1 matches at 7 bases. CDR3 DNA: TGTGCCAGCAGGTTACAGGGGTTTTTCACTGAAGCTTTCTTT. Protein product: CASRLQGFFTEAFF.